This T cell receptor (beta chain) was captured by sequencing in a study of shared clonotypes between healthy human individuals. Study-level points and caveats: Among donors, sharing of clonotypes was expected to be affected by sequencing depth.

Comments on this clone: What it binds is unknown.

Per sorted-subset replicate PCR, input was 150 to 250 ng DNA, representing tens of thousands of T cell genomes. Sequencing was performed with immunoSEQ multiplex PCR; in TCRdb, only in-frame clones are kept and a portion is missing. Of about 1.1 million clones listed, 77% are singletons. Material for sequencing was memory CD4+ T cells from PBMCs. Described subset: CD45RA-negative fraction. The sequence was collected from a young man in good health. Some clones in this sample may be carry-over from other donors' samples.

The CDR3 sequence: CASSQTGRDQPQHF. In nucleotides, the CDR3 is TGCGCCAGCAGCCAGACAGGGCGAGATCAGCCCCAGCATTTT. This sequence joins TRBV4-1 and TRBJ1-5; 7 nucleotides agree with TRBD1. The CDR3 length is 14 residues. V lost 3 bases and J lost 5; bases outside the gene matches: 4. Germline V gives CDR1 MGHRA, CDR2 YSYEKL.